Listed below are T cell receptor beta chains from one sample, sequenced in a study of blood T cell repertoires in COVID-19. Assay used: immunoSEQ multiplex PCR; TCRdb lists only in-frame clones, some missing. The repertoire has 250,000 or so clones, just under 85% of them found once; the top ten carry under 4.5%. Material for sequencing was peripheral blood. The receptors originated from a man in his fifties with acute or convalescent COVID-19. The CDR3 runs from the conserved cysteine through the conserved F or W. Fields, in order: V gene, clone size, D gene, J gene, CDR3 DNA, CDR3 protein. D genes are given only for firm matches. The listing skips clone size in some rows; elsewhere it reads once, few, many or a size class.

v_gene: TRBV28
abundance: -
d_gene: -
j_gene: TRBJ1-1
CDR3nt: TGTGCCAGCAGTTTAGGTCGGGCTTTCTTT
CDR3aa: CASSLGRAFF

v_gene: TRBV7-2
abundance: -
d_gene: TRBD1
j_gene: TRBJ2-7
CDR3nt: TGTGCCAGCAGCTTGGTGACAGGGCCCTACGAGCAGTACTTC
CDR3aa: CASSLVTGPYEQYF

v_gene: TRBV5-6
abundance: -
d_gene: TRBD1
j_gene: TRBJ1-5
CDR3nt: TGTGCCAGCAGCTTGAGGGGGCGCAATCAGCCCCAGCATTTT
CDR3aa: CASSLRGRNQPQHF

v_gene: TRBV18
abundance: -
d_gene: -
j_gene: TRBJ1-5
CDR3nt: TGTGCCAGCTCACCACCAGGGGTAACAGGCAATCAGCCCCAGCATTTT
CDR3aa: CASSPPGVTGNQPQHF

v_gene: TRBV12-5
abundance: once
d_gene: TRBD1
j_gene: TRBJ2-3
CDR3nt: TGTGCTAGTGGTCCCCGCCGGACAGGGGGCACAGATACGCAGTATTTT
CDR3aa: CASGPRRTGGTDTQYF

v_gene: TRBV18
abundance: -
d_gene: -
j_gene: TRBJ1-1
CDR3nt: TGTGCCAGCTCACCCTCTGGACAGCCCAACACTGAAGCTTTCTTT
CDR3aa: CASSPSGQPNTEAFF

v_gene: TRBV4-2
abundance: -
d_gene: -
j_gene: TRBJ2-1
CDR3nt: TGTGCCAGCAGCCAAGATGGCCTAGCGCCTTACAATGAGCAGTTCTTC
CDR3aa: CASSQDGLAPYNEQFF

v_gene: TRBV30
abundance: -
d_gene: TRBD1
j_gene: TRBJ1-5
CDR3nt: TGTGCCTGGAGTGCAGGGGGGAATAGCAATCAGCCCCAGCATTTT
CDR3aa: CAWSAGGNSNQPQHF

v_gene: TRBV5-4
abundance: -
d_gene: TRBD1
j_gene: TRBJ1-1
CDR3nt: TGTGCCAGCAGCTTGGGGGACAGCCGAGGAGCTTTCTTT
CDR3aa: CASSLGDSRGAFF

v_gene: TRBV6-6
abundance: -
d_gene: -
j_gene: TRBJ2-7
CDR3nt: TGTGCCAGCAGTCCCAGGGAATACGAGCAGTACTTC
CDR3aa: CASSPREYEQYF

v_gene: TRBV21-1
abundance: -
d_gene: -
j_gene: TRBJ2-7
CDR3nt: TGTGCCAGCAGTCGCCAACGTGGGAGTGCGCCCTACGAGCAGTACTTC
CDR3aa: CASSRQRGSAPYEQYF

v_gene: TRBV5-1
abundance: -
d_gene: -
j_gene: TRBJ1-2
CDR3nt: TGCGCCAGCAGCCCCGACGGCGAGACATTCTATGGCTACACCTTC
CDR3aa: CASSPDGETFYGYTF

v_gene: TRBV2
abundance: few
d_gene: TRBD1
j_gene: TRBJ2-1
CDR3nt: TGTGCCAGCACCCACCGGACAGGGACGAATGAGCAGTTCTTC
CDR3aa: CASTHRTGTNEQFF

v_gene: TRBV25-1
abundance: -
d_gene: -
j_gene: TRBJ2-1
CDR3nt: TGTGCCAGCAGTGAGCCGGCAGGGCTGGGGGCCAATGAGCAGTTCTTC
CDR3aa: CASSEPAGLGANEQFF

v_gene: TRBV19
abundance: -
d_gene: -
j_gene: TRBJ1-1
CDR3nt: TGTGCCAGTAGTAAAATCCGCCGACCAACCGGGGGAAACACTGAAGCTTTCTTT
CDR3aa: CASSKIRRPTGGNTEAFF

v_gene: TRBV27
abundance: once
d_gene: -
j_gene: TRBJ1-1
CDR3nt: TGTGCCAGCAGGCAACAGGGTCTGATAACTGAAGCTTTCTTT
CDR3aa: CASRQQGLITEAFF

v_gene: TRBV11-3
abundance: once
d_gene: TRBD2
j_gene: TRBJ2-3
CDR3nt: TGTGCCAGCAGCTTAGTAGCGGGAGATACAGATACGCAGTATTTT
CDR3aa: CASSLVAGDTDTQYF

v_gene: TRBV27
abundance: -
d_gene: -
j_gene: TRBJ1-2
CDR3nt: TGTGCCAGCAGTCCGTGGGGGCAGGGTAACCATGGCTACACCTTC
CDR3aa: CASSPWGQGNHGYTF

v_gene: TRBV30
abundance: -
d_gene: -
j_gene: TRBJ2-3
CDR3nt: TGTGCCTGGAGTGTAGTCGGGAGTGATACGCAGTATTTT
CDR3aa: CAWSVVGSDTQYF

v_gene: TRBV5-1
abundance: once
d_gene: -
j_gene: TRBJ1-2
CDR3nt: TGCGCCAGCAGCCCCGAAGGGGGGGGACGGGGAAACTATGGCTACACCTTC
CDR3aa: CASSPEGGGRGNYGYTF

v_gene: TRBV2
abundance: -
d_gene: -
j_gene: TRBJ2-7
CDR3nt: TGTGCCAGCAGCCGAACAGGGTACGAGCAGTACTTC
CDR3aa: CASSRTGYEQYF

v_gene: TRBV11-2
abundance: -
d_gene: -
j_gene: TRBJ1-3
CDR3nt: TGTGCCAGCAGCCTTCAGCTTGCGGTGGGAAACACCATATATTTT
CDR3aa: CASSLQLAVGNTIYF

v_gene: TRBV6-5
abundance: -
d_gene: -
j_gene: TRBJ2-7
CDR3nt: TGTGCCAGCAGTTACTCTAGGCTAGGGGGCTACGAGCAGTACTTC
CDR3aa: CASSYSRLGGYEQYF

v_gene: TRBV4-1
abundance: -
d_gene: -
j_gene: TRBJ2-3
CDR3nt: TGCGCCAGCAGCCCTACAGAAGGATTTAGCACAGATACGCAGTATTTT
CDR3aa: CASSPTEGFSTDTQYF

v_gene: TRBV7-2
abundance: once
d_gene: TRBD2
j_gene: TRBJ2-1
CDR3nt: TGTGCCAGCAGCTTAGGATGGACTAGCGGGAATGAGCAGTTCTTC
CDR3aa: CASSLGWTSGNEQFF

v_gene: TRBV5-4
abundance: -
d_gene: TRBD2
j_gene: TRBJ2-3
CDR3nt: TGTGCCAGCAGCTTGGGGGGGACTAGCGGGAGCCTGCAGTATTTT
CDR3aa: CASSLGGTSGSLQYF

v_gene: TRBV7-9
abundance: once
d_gene: -
j_gene: TRBJ2-4
CDR3nt: TGTGCCAGCAGCTTAGACGGGACATGGGCCAAAAACATTCAGTACTTC
CDR3aa: CASSLDGTWAKNIQYF

v_gene: TRBV6-1
abundance: once
d_gene: TRBD1
j_gene: TRBJ1-4
CDR3nt: TGTGCCAGCAGTGATGGACAGGGTAGCACTAATGAAAAACTGTTTTTT
CDR3aa: CASSDGQGSTNEKLFF

v_gene: TRBV4-1
abundance: few
d_gene: TRBD1
j_gene: TRBJ1-5
CDR3nt: TGCGCCAGCAGCCAAGTTGGGACAGCTTATAGCAATCAGCCCCAGCATTTT
CDR3aa: CASSQVGTAYSNQPQHF

v_gene: TRBV24-1
abundance: -
d_gene: -
j_gene: TRBJ2-1
CDR3nt: TGTGCCACCAGCCCCCCTTTAGCGAAGGCTGAGCAGTTCTTC
CDR3aa: CATSPPLAKAEQFF

v_gene: TRBV11-3
abundance: -
d_gene: TRBD2
j_gene: TRBJ2-1
CDR3nt: TGTGCCAGCAGCACCTTAGCGGGAGTAGCTGGCGAGCAGTTCTTC
CDR3aa: CASSTLAGVAGEQFF

v_gene: TRBV3-1/TRBV3-2
abundance: -
d_gene: TRBD1
j_gene: TRBJ1-2
CDR3nt: TGTGCCAGCAGCTACCCGGGACAGGGGTTTGTCGGCTACACCTTC
CDR3aa: CASSYPGQGFVGYTF

v_gene: TRBV9
abundance: -
d_gene: TRBD1
j_gene: TRBJ2-5
CDR3nt: TGTGCCAGCAGCATAAAACAGGGGGCTAGAGAGACCCAGTACTTC
CDR3aa: CASSIKQGARETQYF

v_gene: TRBV4-1
abundance: -
d_gene: TRBD1
j_gene: TRBJ1-2
CDR3nt: TGCGCCAGCAGCCAACGGGACAGGTCCAGGAGCTACACCTTC
CDR3aa: CASSQRDRSRSYTF

v_gene: TRBV15
abundance: -
d_gene: -
j_gene: TRBJ2-3
CDR3nt: TGTGCCATAACCGGAGGGCCTGGGCCCTCATTCGACAGCACAGATACGCAGTATTTT
CDR3aa: CAITGGPGPSFDSTDTQYF

v_gene: TRBV19
abundance: -
d_gene: TRBD1
j_gene: TRBJ1-5
CDR3nt: TGTGCCAGTAGTCCCGGGACAGGGGGCAATCAGCCCCAGCATTTT
CDR3aa: CASSPGTGGNQPQHF